The 7 T cell receptor beta chains presented below share a single source sample, sequenced in a study of T cell repertoires in cytomegalovirus infection. TCRdb fed the reads into MiXCR, producing one record per CDR3 protein. The sample contains hundreds of thousands of distinct CDR3 sequences, about two fifths of which appear only once. Their recognized antigens are unknown. The specimen was cultured PBMCs, collected from culture after CMV antigen stimulation. The receptors originated from a human donor in good health (CMV status not recorded). Some clones in this sample may be carry-over from other donors' samples.

V gene TRBV12-3 or TRBV12-4 combines with J gene TRBJ2-1, with TRBD2 identical over 13 bases. CDR3 length: 16 residues. The J segment lost 4 bases and the V segment lost 6 bases, leaving 6 bases of the junction unmatched. As DNA, the CDR3 is TGTGCCAGCAGCCGAATGGGACTAGCGGGATACAATGAGCAGTTCTTC. Translated, it gives CASSRMGLAGYNEQFF.

The chain employs TRBV19 and TRBJ2-3; 10 bases match TRBD2. Germline V CDR1 and CDR2: LNHDA, SQIVND (reference sequence). CDR3 length: 16 amino acids. V lost 2 bases to trimming and J lost 2 bases; unmatched junction nucleotides: 4. Here the CDR3 reads CASSILAGEFTDTQYF. CDR3 DNA: TGTGCCAGTAGTATACTAGCGGGAGAGTTCACAGATACGCAGTATTTT.

This clonotype was counted a few times. The chain combines TRBV18 with TRBJ1-2, with 9 nucleotides matching TRBD1. Germline CDR1 and CDR2: KGHSH and LQKENI. This CDR3 is built from 18 residues. Trimming cost V 4 bases and J 0 bases; bases outside gene matches: 12. The CDR3 loop reads CASSRTGDRQTTNYGYTF. The CDR3 DNA sequence: TGTGCCAGCTCACGGACAGGGGACCGCCAGACAACTAACTATGGCTACACCTTC.

A few counts support this clonotype. This chain connects TRBV7-6 to TRBJ2-3, with D unclear. CDR1 is SGHVS and CDR2 is FNYEAQ in the germline V gene. The CDR3 is 13 residues long. Between the trimmed V and J ends, which lost 1 base and 5 bases, there was a span of 7 bases. CDR3: CASSLVGEDTQYF. The DNA of the CDR3 is TGTGCCAGCAGCTTAGTTGGGGAAGATACGCAGTATTTT.

The chain carries TRBV11-3 and TRBJ1-2, with 9 nucleotides matching TRBD1. Germline CDR1 SGHNT, CDR2 YENEEA. V lost 6 bases to trimming and J lost 7 bases; unmatched junction nucleotides: 6. The length of the CDR3 is 13 residues. The CDR3 sequence: CASRTDRGCGYTF. CDR3 DNA sequence: TGTGCCAGCAGGACGGACAGGGGATGTGGCTACACCTTC.

This clonotype was detected once. The CDR3 loop reads CASSIVGDKAFF. The CDR3, as DNA: TGTGCCAGTAGTATAGTCGGGGACAAGGCTTTCTTT. This sequence joins TRBV19 and TRBJ1-1; D possibly corresponds to TRBD1 (6 bases). The V and J ends lost 1 base and 11 bases respectively, with 11 bases between them. The CDR3 totals 12 residues. Germline CDR1 LNHDA, CDR2 SQIVND (reference sequence).

This clonotype was seen a few times. The chain has TRBV28 and TRBJ1-2; D might be TRBD1 (6 bases). Germline V lookup: CDR1 MDHEN, CDR2 SYDVKM. The length of the CDR3 is 15 residues. With 8 bases removed from V and 2 bases from J, the gap between germline ends came to 18 bases. As DNA, the CDR3 is TGTGCCAGCGGGGGGGTCAGGGGAGTAAACTATGGCTACACCTTC. Protein sequence: CASGGVRGVNYGYTF.